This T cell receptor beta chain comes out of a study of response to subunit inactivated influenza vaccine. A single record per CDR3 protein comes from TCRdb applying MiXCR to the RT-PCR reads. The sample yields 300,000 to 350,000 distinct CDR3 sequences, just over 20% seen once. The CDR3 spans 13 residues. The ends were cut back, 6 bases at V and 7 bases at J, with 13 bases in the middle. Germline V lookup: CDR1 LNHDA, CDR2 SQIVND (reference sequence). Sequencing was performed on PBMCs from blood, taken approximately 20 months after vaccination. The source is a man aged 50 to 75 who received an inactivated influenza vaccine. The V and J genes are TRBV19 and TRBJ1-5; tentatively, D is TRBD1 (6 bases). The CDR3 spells CASSNTGRQPQHF. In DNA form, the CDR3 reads TGTGCCAGTAGCAATACAGGGAGGCAGCCCCAGCATTTT.